One sample yielded the 31 T cell receptor beta chains listed below, sequenced in a study of blood T cell repertoires in COVID-19. Sequencing was performed with immunoSEQ multiplex PCR; in TCRdb, only in-frame clones are kept and a portion is missing. The top ten clones hold about 8.3% of a sample with about 210,000 clones, about 84% of them seen once. The sample was peripheral blood. All receptors come from a woman of 80 years or more with COVID-19, enrolled during active disease.

V gene TRBV27 combines with J gene TRBJ1-6; D is perhaps TRBD1 (6 bases). The CDR3 covers 14 residues. V lost 6 bases and J lost 4, with 10 bases in between. The germline gives CDR1 MNHEY, CDR2 SMNVEV (reference sequence). The CDR3 sequence is CASRGAPYNSPLHF. The CDR3, as DNA: TGTGCCAGCAGGGGGGCGCCGTATAATTCACCCCTCCACTTT.

CDR3 nucleotide sequence: TGTGCCAGCACCCCGGGGAGTGTGACCTACGAGCAGTACTTC. This sequence encodes CASTPGSVTYEQYF. The genes are TRBV6-6 and TRBJ2-7; D might be TRBD2 (5 bases). In germline, CDR1 is MNHNY, CDR2 SVGAGI (reference sequence). The CDR3 is 14 amino acids. The V gene lost 7 bases and the J gene lost 2 bases, with 15 bases spanning the gap.

For this clone: Other DNA sequences in this specimen translate into the identical CDR3. The chain combines TRBV2 with TRBJ1-3; a weak D match, TRBD1 (6 bases). The CDR3 length is 12 residues. Deletions cut 6 bases from V and 4 bases from J, with 7 bases between. Germline CDR1 is SNHLY and CDR2 is FYNNEI. In DNA form, the CDR3 reads TGTGCCAGCAGCGACAGGGGAAACACCATATATTTT. This sequence encodes CASSDRGNTIYF.

J is TRBJ2-7 and V is TRBV6-1, with D maybe TRBD2 (5 bases). Germline V CDR1 and CDR2: MNHNS, SASEGT. The V end was cut by 3 bases, the J end by 2 bases, with 5 bases between. This CDR3 comprises 12 residues. The CDR3 protein is CASSDGAYEQYF. CDR3 DNA sequence: TGTGCCAGCAGTGACGGGGCCTACGAGCAGTACTTC.

The rearrangement joins TRBV11-2 to TRBJ2-5, with 11 bases that match TRBD1. The CDR3 contains 14 residues. Germline loops: CDR1 SGHAT, CDR2 FQNNGV. Trimming took 0 bases from V and 13 from J; bases not matched to a gene: 7. The CDR3 loop reads CASSLEDRGRDRYF. Here the CDR3 DNA reads TGTGCCAGCAGCTTAGAGGACAGGGGGCGAGACAGGTACTTC. The variable domain in full, with the rest retrieved from reference TRBV11-2 and TRBJ2-5, is EAGVAQSPRYKIIEKRQSVAFWCNPISGHATLYWYQQILGQGPKLLIQFQNNGVVDDSQLPKDRFSAERLKGVDSTLKIQPAKLEDSAVYLCASSLEDRGRDRYFGPGTRLLVL.

The chain employs TRBV28 and TRBJ2-7; 8 bases fit TRBD1. This CDR3 has 14 amino acids. Germline-derived CDR1 and CDR2 are MDHEN and SYDVKM. After removal of 5 bases from V and 3 bases from J, the junction contained 6 bases not matched to a gene. In nucleotides, the CDR3 is TGTGCCAGCAGTACCGACAGGGGCGGCTACGAGCAGTACTTC. It yields the protein CASSTDRGGYEQYF.

The chain recombines TRBV6-5 with TRBJ1-2, with D perhaps matching TRBD1 (5 bases). The germline V and J ends were trimmed by 2 bases and 4 bases, with 11 bases remaining between them. This CDR3 is 14 amino acids long. Germline values: CDR1 MNHEY, CDR2 SVGAGI. The CDR3 nucleotides read TGTGCCAGCAGTTACGGCAGGGTGACCTATGGCTACACCTTC. Translation gives CASSYGRVTYGYTF.

This clone appeared a few times. The V and J genes are TRBV7-9 and TRBJ1-1; D gene uncertain. The germline gives CDR1 SEHNR, CDR2 FQNEAQ (reference sequence). The CDR3 extends over 12 amino acids. The V and J ends lost 11 bases and 3 bases respectively, with 13 bases between them. For the CDR3, the DNA is TGTGCCCCCTCGGGTGCTTACACTGAAGCTTTCTTT. It codes for CAPSGAYTEAFF.

The CDR3, as DNA: TGTGCCAGCAGCCCCAACCACAGGGGGACCCAGTACTTC. Protein: CASSPNHRGTQYF. V and J are TRBV14 and TRBJ2-5; 7 bases match TRBD1. The J segment lost 7 bases and the V segment lost 4 bases, leaving 6 bases of the junction unmatched. Germline V CDR1 and CDR2: SGHDN, FVKESK. The length of the CDR3 is 13 residues.

The chain has TRBV5-1 and TRBJ2-3; D uncertain. Looked up from germline, CDR1 is SGHRS and CDR2 is YFSETQ. V was cut by 1 base and J by 1 base, with 7 bases left in between. The CDR3 runs 14 residues. CDR3 sequence: CASSLLERTDTQYF. Written as DNA, the CDR3 is TGCGCCAGCAGCTTGTTGGAGCGCACAGATACGCAGTATTTT.

This chain uses TRBV3-1 (or the pseudogene TRBV3-2) with TRBJ1-6, with TRBD1 matching over 9 bases. CDR3 size: 15 residues. Trimming took 4 bases from V and 10 from J; bases not matched to a gene: 8. Germline V gives CDR1 LGHDT, CDR2 YNNKEL (reference sequence). The CDR3 bases are TGTGCCAGCAGCCCTGGGACAGGGAATTGGTCACCCCTCCACTTT. Residues: CASSPGTGNWSPLHF.

V and J are TRBV7-9 and TRBJ1-2, with 12 bases matching TRBD1. V dropped 5 bases and J dropped 5; count of bases not matched to a gene: 9. Germline V lookup: CDR1 SEHNR, CDR2 FQNEAQ (reference sequence). This CDR3 contains 16 residues. The DNA of the CDR3 is TGTGCCAGCAGCCGGGACAGGGGGCTGGTGGGGTATGGCTACACCTTC. It yields the protein CASSRDRGLVGYGYTF.

The genes are TRBV9 and TRBJ2-1; the D is unclear. The V end was cut by 0 bases, the J end by 6 bases, with 13 bases between. The CDR3 consists of 15 residues. Germline loops: CDR1 SGDLS, CDR2 YYNGEE. CDR3 protein: CASSVDLDFGNEQFF. For the CDR3, the DNA is TGTGCCAGCAGCGTAGACTTAGATTTCGGCAATGAGCAGTTCTTC.

Details on this clone: At one end, the junction sequence differs from germline, possibly due to a read error. The chain combines TRBV28 with TRBJ1-2, with D tentatively TRBD1 (5 bases). The germline V gene has CDR1 MDHEN and CDR2 SYDVKM. The CDR3 sequence is 12 residues long. CDR3 in amino acids: CASSPSGTGYAF. CDR3 nucleotides: TGTGCCAGCAGCCCGTCGGGTACAGGCTACGCCTTC.

This clone appeared a few times. The chain is built from TRBV5-1 and TRBJ1-6, with 7 positions matching TRBD1. J lost 10 bases, V lost 4 bases, and 11 bases had no gene match. The CDR3 runs 15 residues. Germline V gives CDR1 SGHRS, CDR2 YFSETQ. CDR3 residues: CASSQARGQGSPLHF. CDR3 in DNA: TGCGCCAGCAGCCAGGCTAGGGGGCAGGGGTCACCCCTCCACTTT.

The chain is built from TRBV7-9 and TRBJ2-3; weak D call: TRBD1 (6 bases). Germline CDR1 and CDR2: SEHNR and FQNEAQ (reference sequence). V was cut by 4 bases and J by 3 bases, with 11 bases left in between. The CDR3 runs 14 residues. CDR3 nucleotide sequence: TGTGCCAGCAGCTGGACAGCAGATACAGATACGCAGTATTTT. It codes for CASSWTADTDTQYF.

The V call is TRBV4-2, the J call TRBJ2-3; 7 bases match TRBD2. The CDR3 runs to 14 residues. CDR1 is LGHNA and CDR2 is YNFKEQ in the germline V gene. V was pared by 6 bases and J by 6 bases, with 9 bases of the junction left unmatched. CDR3 residues: CASSPYDGGDTQYF. Written as DNA, the CDR3 is TGTGCCAGCAGTCCCTATGACGGGGGGGATACGCAGTATTTT.

This chain's CDR3 is CASSFGLAGVLYF. CDR3 sequence (DNA): TGTGCCAGCAGCTTCGGCCTAGCGGGAGTTCTGTACTTC. The V and J genes are TRBV7-8 and TRBJ2-5, with 10 bases identical to TRBD2. This CDR3 contains 13 residues. The germline V gene has CDR1 SGHVS and CDR2 FQNEAQ. The junction had 8 bases not matched to a gene; V was cut back by 3 bases and J by 13 bases.

The gene calls are TRBV6-2 or TRBV6-3 and TRBJ1-3; 7 bases match TRBD1. After removal of 2 bases from V and 8 bases from J, the junction contained 9 bases not matched to a gene. The germline V gene encodes CDR1 MNHEY and CDR2 SVGEGT. The CDR3 loop spans 15 amino acids. CDR3 in DNA: TGTGCCAGCAGTTACCGCGGAGGGGGCGCAGACACCATATATTTT. Translation: CASSYRGGGADTIYF.

V usage is TRBV21-1 and J usage is TRBJ2-2; the table gives TRBD1 as D, unverified against the DNA. TRBV21-1 is a pseudogene. This CDR3 is 18 amino acids long. The CDR3 loop is CASSKNRQGYKDTGELFF. CDR3 sequence (DNA): TGTGCCAGCAGCAAAAATAGACAGGGGTATAAGGACACCGGGGAGCTGTTTTTT.

This chain links TRBV18 with TRBJ1-2; TRBD1 might be the D (5 bases). Germline-derived CDR1 and CDR2 are KGHSH and LQKENI. V was clipped by 5 bases and J by 2 bases, with 15 bases between them. The CDR3 has 15 amino acids. DNA for the CDR3: TGTGCCAGCTCAAGAAGTACAGGTGTAAACTATGGCTACACCTTC. It specifies CASSRSTGVNYGYTF.

This clone came up once. This chain joins TRBV7-8 and TRBJ1-1, with D hard to call. Trimming took off 1 base at V and 0 bases at J, with 9 bases between the two ends. Per the germline V gene, CDR1 is SGHVS and CDR2 is FQNEAQ. The CDR3 has 15 amino acids. CDR3 DNA: TGTGCCAGCAGCTTAGGAGGCGCCTTGAACACTGAAGCTTTCTTT. This codes for CASSLGGALNTEAFF.

This rearrangement joins TRBV10-1 to TRBJ2-1, with 9 bases lining up with TRBD1. The CDR3 runs to 17 residues. Per germline, CDR1 WNHNN and CDR2 SYGVQD (reference sequence). The trim removed 3 bases at V and 4 bases at J, leaving 10 bases unmatched. The CDR3 DNA sequence: TGCGCCAGCAGTGAACAACAGGGGGCGCCTAATTACAATGAGCAGTTCTTC. Translated: CASSEQQGAPNYNEQFF.

The sample holds one count of this clone. This chain joins TRBV5-1 and TRBJ1-4; possibly TRBD1 for D (5 bases). Germline CDR1 SGHRS, CDR2 YFSETQ. V dropped 5 bases and J dropped 0 bases, with 14 bases sitting between them. The CDR3 has 16 residues. The CDR3 is CASSLDRSATNEKLFF. The CDR3 DNA is TGCGCCAGCAGTTTAGACAGATCCGCAACTAATGAAAAACTGTTTTTT.

The chain uses TRBV4-1 and TRBJ2-2, with 9 bases identical to TRBD2. Germline V gene lookup returns CDR1 MGHRA and CDR2 YSYEKL. This CDR3 is built from 17 residues. The J segment lost 1 base and the V segment lost 4 bases, leaving 7 bases of the junction unmatched. CDR3 in DNA: TGCGCCAGCAGCCCCACCCCAGCGGGAGGGAACACCGGGGAGCTGTTTTTT. Its protein is CASSPTPAGGNTGELFF.

This clone was detected only once. One end of the junction fails to match germline, which may point to a read error. The chain uses TRBV18 and TRBJ2-6; TRBD1 might be the D (6 bases). Germline V lookup: CDR1 KGHSH, CDR2 LQKENI. CDR3 length: 15 amino acids. The CDR3 protein is CASSLGQSAANVLTF. For the CDR3, the DNA is TGTGCCAGCTCACTCGGACAGTCTGCGGCCAACGTCCTGACTTTC.

The rearrangement joins TRBV7-8 to TRBJ1-6; D is undetermined. The CDR3 loop spans 15 amino acids. Trimming took 4 bases from V and 7 from J, leaving 14 bases between them. CDR1 SGHVS and CDR2 FQNEAQ come from the germline V gene. The CDR3 region is CASSSFVPPNSPLHF. DNA of the CDR3: TGTGCCAGCAGCTCCTTTGTCCCTCCCAATTCACCCCTCCACTTT. The whole variable domain, remainder taken from reference TRBV7-8 and TRBJ1-6, is GAGVSQSPRYKVAKRGQDVALRCDPISGHVSLFWYQQALGQGPEFLTYFQNEAQLDKSGLPSDRFFAERPEGSVSTLKIQRTQQEDSAVYLCASSSFVPPNSPLHFGNGTRLTVT.

The V and J genes are TRBV4-1 and TRBJ1-2, with D possibly being TRBD1 (6 bases). Germline V CDR1 and CDR2: MGHRA, YSYEKL. V shed 1 base and J shed 3 bases, with 6 bases lying between them. The CDR3 covers 13 residues. The CDR3, as DNA: TGCGCCAGCAGCCAAGGGACAGACTATGGCTACACCTTC. Its translation: CASSQGTDYGYTF.

The V call is TRBV5-1, the J call TRBJ2-6; D might be TRBD1 (5 bases). Trimming removed 6 bases from V and 0 bases from J, with 7 bases in between. CDR1 is SGHRS, CDR2 YFSETQ, per germline. The CDR3 spans 14 residues. CDR3 sequence (DNA): TGCGCCAGCACTGACAGCTCTGGGGCCAACGTCCTGACTTTC. As protein: CASTDSSGANVLTF.

The V call is TRBV5-6, the J call TRBJ1-3; 7 nucleotides align to TRBD1. The trim removed 7 bases at V and 1 base at J, leaving 8 bases unmatched. The CDR3 covers 15 residues. In germline, CDR1 is SGHDT, CDR2 YYEEEE. The CDR3 bases are TGTGCCAGCCGCCAGGGGACAGAGTCTGGAAACACCATATATTTT. Translating gives CASRQGTESGNTIYF.

A note on this clone: The germline gene is not matched at one end of the junction; a read error may be the cause. This chain joins TRBV19 and TRBJ1-5; 9 positions agree with TRBD1. The CDR3 is 13 amino acids. Germline V gene sequence: CDR1 LNHDA, CDR2 SQIVND (reference sequence). The CDR3: CASSIAPGTGTFF. CDR3 DNA sequence: TGTGCCAGTAGTATAGCCCCCGGGACAGGGACATTTTTT.